Listed here are 26 T cell receptor beta chains from one sample, sequenced in a study of blood T cells in healthy people across ages. A second PCR of about 7 to 12 cycles used a sample-barcoded 5' primer and a J-beta primer mix. TCRdb re-called the 5' RACE reads through MiXCR, storing one row per CDR3 protein. The sample comprises about 1.5 million distinct CDR3 sequences, around 40% of which are singletons, and about 4% rests with the top ten. The sample comprised blood. The receptors shown here come from a woman in her late teens or twenties in good health.

This clonotype was detected ten times or more. V usage is TRBV7-2 and J usage is TRBJ2-7; TRBD1 agrees at 9 bases. The V gene end was trimmed by 2 bases and the J gene end by 3 bases; junction bases not matched to a gene: 5. Germline CDR1 is SGHTA and CDR2 is FQGNSA. There are 15 residues in the CDR3. As DNA, the CDR3 is TGTGCCAGCAGCTTACTTACAGGGGGCTTCTACGAGCAGTACTTC. Its translation: CASSLLTGGFYEQYF.

This clonotype was found once. This chain joins TRBV14 and TRBJ1-4; no clear D. The V and J ends lost 0 bases and 8 bases respectively, with 19 bases between them. This CDR3 contains 17 residues. Germline CDR1 SGHDN, CDR2 FVKESK. This CDR3 reads CASSQDPGIALGEKLFF. The CDR3, as DNA: TGTGCCAGCAGCCAAGACCCCGGGATAGCCTTGGGGGAAAAACTGTTTTTT.

This clonotype was recorded once. The DNA for the CDR3 is TGTGCCAGCAGCTTTCTCACCGGCGCAGCCGGCGGCACAGATACGCAGTATTTT. Translated, it gives CASSFLTGAAGGTDTQYF. The rearrangement uses TRBV7-9 and TRBJ2-3; D unclear. V lost 3 bases to trimming and J lost 1 base, with 20 bases between them. Germline CDR1 and CDR2: SEHNR and FQNEAQ (reference sequence). This CDR3 is built from 18 residues.

The chain links TRBV3-1 to TRBJ2-3; D unclear. Germline CDR1 reads LGHDT; CDR2 reads YNNKEL (reference sequence). The CDR3 is made up of 13 amino acids. Trimming pared 4 bases from V and 4 bases from J, leaving 9 bases between. CDR3 residues: CASSRSVADTQYF. The CDR3 region has the DNA TGTGCCAGCAGCCGCTCAGTTGCAGATACGCAGTATTTT.

This rearrangement joins TRBV2 to TRBJ1-5; D might be TRBD1 (6 bases). The CDR3 loop spans 16 amino acids. Trimming took 3 bases from V and 4 from J, leaving 16 bases between them. Per the germline V gene, CDR1 is SNHLY and CDR2 is FYNNEI. CDR3 region: CASSDDVNRANQPQHF. Written as DNA, the CDR3 is TGTGCCAGCAGTGACGACGTTAACAGGGCGAATCAGCCCCAGCATTTT.

To note about this clonotype: A much larger clone lies a single base off, so this may be a read error. The J gene is TRBJ2-5, the V gene TRBV18; D remains ambiguous. With 6 bases removed from V and 11 bases from J, the gap between germline ends came to 16 bases. CDR1 is KGHSH, CDR2 LQKENI, per germline. The CDR3 is made up of 12 amino acids. The CDR3 here is CASSTTHMEQYF. As DNA, the CDR3 is TGTGCCAGCTCGACGACCCACATGGAGCAGTACTTC.

This clonotype has just a few counts. This chain connects TRBV4-1 to TRBJ2-3; D remains unclear. The CDR3 is 14 residues long. V was pared by 0 bases and J by 4 bases, with 8 bases between. CDR1 is MGHRA, CDR2 YSYEKL, per germline. Written as DNA, the CDR3 is TGCGCCAGCAGCCAAGATATAACCCCAGATACGCAGTATTTT. Translating it yields CASSQDITPDTQYF.

The rearrangement uses TRBV11-2 and TRBJ1-2; D is possibly TRBD1 (6 bases). Trimming removed 6 bases at V and 6 bases at J, with 17 bases between. This CDR3 has 14 amino acids. Germline CDR1 is SGHAT and CDR2 is FQNNGV. The CDR3 protein is CASRAIGQSNGYTF. The CDR3 bases are TGTGCCAGCAGGGCTATTGGACAGAGCAATGGCTACACCTTC.

V gene TRBV3-1 combines with J gene TRBJ2-7; 7 bases are shared with TRBD2. Germline CDR1 and CDR2: LGHDT and YNNKEL (reference sequence). After removal of 0 bases from V and 3 bases from J, the junction contained 5 bases not matched to a gene. The CDR3 consists of 15 residues. The CDR3 nucleotides read TGTGCCAGCAGCCAAGATAGACTAGCTGTCTACGAGCAGTACTTC. It translates to CASSQDRLAVYEQYF.

The CDR3 bases are TGTGCCAGCAGCTTCGGGGCCAAGGGAACCTACGAGCAGTACTTC. As protein: CASSFGAKGTYEQYF. The chain joins TRBV13 to TRBJ2-7, with D perhaps being TRBD1 or TRBD2 (5 bases each). The V end lost 3 bases, the J end lost 2 bases, and 14 bases lay between the germline ends. The CDR3 totals 15 residues. Looked up from germline, CDR1 is PRHDT and CDR2 is FYEKMQ (reference sequence). The whole variable domain, remainder taken from reference TRBV13 and TRBJ2-7, is AAGVIQSPRHLIKEKRETATLKCYPIPRHDTVYWYQQGPGQDPQFLISFYEKMQSDKGSIPDRFSAQQFSDYHSELNMSSLELGDSALYFCASSFGAKGTYEQYFGPGTRLTVT.

The chain is built from TRBV7-8 and TRBJ2-3; TRBD2 agrees at 8 bases. Germline loops: CDR1 SGHVS, CDR2 FQNEAQ. The CDR3 loop spans 18 amino acids. V lost 2 bases to trimming and J lost 2 bases; unmatched junction nucleotides: 12. CDR3: CASSLLGWAGGNTDTQYF. CDR3 nucleotide sequence: TGTGCCAGCAGCTTATTGGGGTGGGCGGGGGGAAACACAGATACGCAGTATTTT.

This chain links TRBV27 with TRBJ1-2; D is possibly TRBD1 (5 bases). This CDR3 region has 13 residues. Germline CDR1 MNHEY, CDR2 SMNVEV (reference sequence). V was cut by 9 bases and J by 3 bases, with 14 bases left in between. The CDR3 nucleotides are TGTGCCAGTTCCCCGTGGGGCGACTATGGCTACACCTTC. Protein product: CASSPWGDYGYTF.

This clonotype was recorded once. The rearrangement uses TRBV20-1 and TRBJ2-7; maybe TRBD2 (6 bases). Germline V gene sequence: CDR1 DFQATT, CDR2 SNEGSKA (reference sequence). There are 12 residues in the CDR3. The CDR3 region has the DNA TGCAGCTCTTCCCGGGGGTCCTACGAGCAGTACTTC. Translation: CSSSRGSYEQYF.

This clonotype was seen a single time. The chain links TRBV5-1 to TRBJ2-7, with D perhaps matching TRBD1 (5 bases). Germline V lookup: CDR1 SGHRS, CDR2 YFSETQ. Trimming cost V 4 bases and J 7 bases, with 18 bases left between them. The CDR3 runs to 14 residues. CDR3 DNA sequence: TGCGCCAGCAGCGTGCAGACAGACTTGAGGGAGCAGTACTTC. This gives the protein CASSVQTDLREQYF.

V usage is TRBV9 and J usage is TRBJ2-3; D might be TRBD2 (6 bases). Trimming left V 0 bases short and J 8 bases short, with 13 bases between. The germline V gene encodes CDR1 SGDLS and CDR2 YYNGEE. This CDR3 contains 14 residues. CDR3 sequence: CASSVGFEGGTQYF. The CDR3 DNA reads as TGTGCCAGCAGCGTAGGTTTCGAGGGAGGTACGCAGTATTTT.

In this sample, this clonotype turned up a few times. The CDR3 region has the DNA TGCAGTGCTTGTAGCACAGATACGCAGTATTTT. Amino acid sequence: CSACSTDTQYF. This chain connects TRBV20-1 to TRBJ2-3; D gene ambiguous. CDR1 and CDR2 from the germline V gene are DFQATT and SNEGSKA (reference sequence). The length of the CDR3 is 11 residues. V lost 5 bases and J lost 0, with 3 bases in between.

Regarding this clonotype: A much larger clone differs from this one at a single base, so this may be a read error. This chain links TRBV20-1 with TRBJ1-2; D possibly corresponds to TRBD1 (5 bases). Trimming removed 5 bases from V and 2 bases from J, with 9 bases in between. The CDR3 has 12 amino acids. Germline V CDR1 and CDR2: DFQATT, SNEGSKA (reference sequence). CDR3 sequence reads: CSAGGGNYGYTF. For the CDR3, the DNA is TGCAGTGCTGGGGGGGGGAACTATGGCTACACCTTC.

The sample holds a few counts of this clonotype. The chain is built from TRBV12-3 or TRBV12-4 and TRBJ2-1; the D gene is possibly TRBD1 (5 bases). The germline V and J ends were trimmed by 3 bases and 8 bases, with 11 bases remaining between them. This CDR3 contains 13 residues. DNA for the CDR3: TGTGCCAGCAGTTTGGGGCCCCTCGATGAGCAGTTCTTC. The encoded protein is CASSLGPLDEQFF.

This sequence joins TRBV12-3 or TRBV12-4 and TRBJ1-2; perhaps TRBD1 as D (6 bases). V gave up 7 bases and J gave up 4 bases, with 10 bases separating them. There are 12 residues in the CDR3. CDR3 sequence reads: CASTWDIYGYTF. CDR3 bases: TGTGCCAGCACCTGGGACATCTATGGCTACACCTTC.

The V call is TRBV12-3 or TRBV12-4, the J call TRBJ1-5; D is perhaps TRBD1 (5 bases). The CDR3 has 15 residues. The ends were cut back, 7 bases at V and 4 bases at J, with 17 bases in the middle. CDR3 nucleotides: TGTGCCAGCACTCACGAGGGGTCTAGTAATCAGCCCCAGCATTTT. Its translation is CASTHEGSSNQPQHF.

On this clonotype itself: One junction end does not reproduce the germline sequence, and a read error may be involved. The chain carries TRBV10-3 and TRBJ2-1; D call uncertain. Germline V gene sequence: CDR1 ENHRY, CDR2 SYGVKD. The CDR3 runs to 15 residues. CDR3 sequence reads: CAISESEIFYTEQFF. The CDR3 DNA reads as TGTGCCATCAGTGAGTCGGAGATTTTCTACACTGAGCAGTTCTTC.

This clonotype came up a few times. Relative to the germline gene, one junction end is altered; a read error may explain this. This rearrangement joins TRBV12-5 to TRBJ2-1; TRBD2 might be the D (6 bases). CDR1 LGHNT and CDR2 FRNRAP come from the germline V gene. This CDR3 contains 15 residues. CDR3 coding DNA: TGTGCTAGTGGCTTGGGGGGTATACAATACAATGAGCAGTTCTTC. Amino acid sequence: CASGLGGIQYNEQFF.

This clonotype occurred a few times. The chain carries TRBV24-1 and TRBJ1-2, with D tentatively TRBD1 (6 bases). Trimming removed 4 bases from V and 0 bases from J, with 17 bases in between. Germline CDR1 KGHDR, CDR2 SFDVKD. The CDR3 runs to 17 residues. CDR3 coding DNA: TGTGCCACCAGTGACGCCGGGACACCTCCCCCTAACTATGGCTACACCTTC. It codes for CATSDAGTPPPNYGYTF.

This clonotype turned up a few times. V gene TRBV7-2 combines with J gene TRBJ1-1; TRBD1 is a possible D gene (5 bases). Germline-derived CDR1 and CDR2 are SGHTA and FQGNSA. This CDR3 is 15 amino acids long. With 0 bases removed from V and 1 base from J, the gap between germline ends came to 9 bases. CDR3 sequence reads: CASSLAGGRNTEAFF. DNA of the CDR3: TGTGCCAGCAGCTTAGCGGGGGGAAGGAACACTGAAGCTTTCTTT.

A word on this clonotype: This sequence may be a read error, since a much larger clone differs from it by one base. The V and J genes are TRBV6-5 and TRBJ2-7; 10 nucleotides line up with TRBD1. Germline lookup yields CDR1 MNHEY and CDR2 SVGAGI. This CDR3 is 15 amino acids long. The CDR3, as DNA: TGTGCCAGCAGTTACCGAGGACAGGGGGTCTACGGGCAGTACTTC. It is translated as CASSYRGQGVYGQYF.

CDR3 coding DNA: TGTGCCAGCAGCACCGATCTCAGGGGCTACTATGGCTACACCTTC. The encoded protein is CASSTDLRGYYGYTF. The V call is TRBV5-5, the J call TRBJ1-2, with D perhaps TRBD1 (6 bases). CDR3 length: 15 amino acids. In germline, CDR1 is SGHKS, CDR2 YYEKEE (reference sequence). Trimming pared 4 bases from V and 3 bases from J, leaving 16 bases between.